One sample yielded the 14 T cell receptor beta chains listed below, sequenced in a study of blood T cell repertoires in COVID-19 (dated by TCRdb to 2019 to 2021). Libraries were built with the immunoSEQ multiplex PCR assay. Entries here come from immuneACCESS through TCRdb and include only in-frame sequences with V and J called. Some clones fail to appear in such tables; in the studies checked, an unresolved V gene covers under half of the shortfall, and the cause of the remainder is unknown. The table for this sample lists 150,000 to 180,000 clones; 84% of them were counted only once. The ten most abundant clones make up approximately 10% of the sample. Sequences were obtained from peripheral blood. Source of these receptors: a woman aged 45-59 years with acute or convalescent COVID-19.

CDR3 sequence: CASSVGRRGTGVYNEQFF. The CDR3 region has the DNA TGTGCCAGCAGCGTAGGGAGACGGGGGACAGGGGTCTACAATGAGCAGTTCTTC. The chain combines TRBV9 with TRBJ2-1, with TRBD1 matching 10 bases. The germline CDR1 and CDR2 sequences are SGDLS and YYNGEE. The CDR3 covers 18 residues. The J segment lost 3 bases and the V segment lost 0 bases, leaving 9 bases of the junction unmatched. The full variable domain, completed using reference TRBV9 and TRBJ2-1, is DSGVTQTPKHLITATGQRVTLRCSPRSGDLSVYWYQQSLDQGLQFLIQYYNGEERAKGNILERFSAQQFPDLHSELNLSSLELGDSALYFCASSVGRRGTGVYNEQFFGPGTRLTVL.

The rearrangement joins TRBV18 to TRBJ2-7, with D possibly being TRBD2 (6 bases). The CDR3 consists of 13 residues. Germline CDR1 is KGHSH and CDR2 is LQKENI. Trimming stripped 6 bases from V and 2 bases from J, with 11 bases between. The CDR3 bases are TGTGCCAGCTCGCGAAGCGGGCCCTACGAGCAGTACTTC. Translation: CASSRSGPYEQYF. The entire variable domain, with the rest obtained from reference TRBV18 and TRBJ2-7, is as follows: NAGVMQNPRHLVRRRGQEARLRCSPMKGHSHVYWYRQLPEEGLKFMVYLQKENIIDESGMPKERFSAEFPKEGPSILRIQQVVRGDSAAYFCASSRSGPYEQYFGPGTRLTVT.

V usage is TRBV9 and J usage is TRBJ2-1, with D possibly TRBD2 on 6 matching bases. V was trimmed by 0 bases and J by 2 bases, leaving 6 bases between them. This CDR3 has 14 amino acids. The germline V gene encodes CDR1 SGDLS and CDR2 YYNGEE. CDR3 nucleotide sequence: TGTGCCAGCAGCGTAGGCGGGGCCTACAATGAGCAGTTCTTC. Its translation is CASSVGGAYNEQFF.

The chain carries TRBV7-2 and TRBJ1-3; 11 positions agree with TRBD1. Germline loops: CDR1 SGHTA, CDR2 FQGNSA. Trimming at V came to 1 base and at J to 1 base, leaving 9 bases not matched to a gene. The CDR3 is 19 residues long. In nucleotides, the CDR3 is TGTGCCAGCAGCTTAGGAGGTCTCGGACAGGGGGCATCTGGAAACACCATATATTTT. Protein product: CASSLGGLGQGASGNTIYF.

On this clone itself: Other DNA sequences in the same sample also yield this CDR3. The chain couples TRBV9 to TRBJ1-2; maybe TRBD1 (5 bases). Trimming pared 0 bases from V and 4 bases from J, leaving 7 bases between. Germline V gene sequence: CDR1 SGDLS, CDR2 YYNGEE. This CDR3 has 13 residues. CDR3 residues: CASSVGQGYGYTF. The CDR3 DNA reads as TGTGCCAGCAGCGTAGGGCAGGGCTATGGCTACACCTTC.

The chain uses TRBV3-1 (or the pseudogene TRBV3-2) and TRBJ2-7; the D gene is possibly TRBD2 (6 bases). Trimming pared 1 base from V and 0 bases from J, leaving 16 bases between. In germline, CDR1 is LGHDT, CDR2 YNNKEL (reference sequence). This CDR3 has 17 amino acids. The CDR3 region is CASSQAARRGSSYEQYF. The CDR3 nucleotides read TGTGCCAGCAGCCAAGCGGCCCGGCGGGGTAGCTCCTACGAGCAGTACTTC.

This chain connects TRBV27 to TRBJ2-1, with D unresolved. V lost 1 base and J 2 bases, leaving 6 bases between the germline ends. Germline V gene data show CDR1 as MNHEY and CDR2 as SMNVEV (reference sequence). The CDR3 runs 14 residues. The CDR3 region has the DNA TGTGCCAGCAGTTTATTTGACACCTACAATGAGCAGTTCTTC. It codes for CASSLFDTYNEQFF.

V gene TRBV18 combines with J gene TRBJ1-4, with 9 bases identical to TRBD1. This CDR3 is built from 15 residues. CDR1 is KGHSH, CDR2 LQKENI, per germline. V was pared by 1 base and J by 8 bases, with 5 bases of the junction left unmatched. In DNA form, the CDR3 reads TGTGCCAGCTCACCACTGGGACAGGGTGGCGAAAAACTGTTTTTT. Its translation: CASSPLGQGGEKLFF.

The chain joins TRBV4-3 to TRBJ2-2; 10 bases are a match to TRBD2. The germline V gene encodes CDR1 LGHNA and CDR2 YSLEER. CDR3 length: 18 residues. V lost 0 bases, J lost 2 bases, and 6 bases stayed unmatched. In DNA, the CDR3 is TGCGCCAGCAGCCAAGAGCTAGCGGGGGCCATAAACACCGGGGAGCTGTTTTTT. Translating gives CASSQELAGAINTGELFF.

CDR3 nucleotide sequence: TGCGCCAGCTATGGGGGGGGTAGCAATCAGCCCCAGCATTTT. Translating it yields CASYGGGSNQPQHF. The chain combines TRBV10-2 with TRBJ1-5; the D gene is possibly TRBD1 (5 bases). CDR3 size: 14 residues. V lost 8 bases and J lost 0, with 11 bases in between. The germline CDR1 and CDR2 sequences are WSHSY and SAAADI.

The genes are TRBV4-3 and TRBJ1-4, with D maybe TRBD1 (5 bases). V was pared by 0 bases and J by 8 bases, with 16 bases between. This CDR3 region has 16 residues. Germline V gene data show CDR1 as LGHNA and CDR2 as YSLEER. CDR3 sequence (DNA): TGCGCCAGCAGCCAAGATCTTCGCCAGGGTGGCGAAAAACTGTTTTTT. It specifies CASSQDLRQGGEKLFF.

CDR3 DNA sequence: TGTGCCAGCAGCTTAGACCAACAAGAGACCCAGTACTTC. Translated: CASSLDQQETQYF. The chain recombines TRBV11-3 with TRBJ2-5; D is unclear. This CDR3 spans 13 amino acids. Germline lookup yields CDR1 SGHNT and CDR2 YENEEA. V was cut by 0 bases and J by 2 bases, with 4 bases left in between.

The chain has TRBV27 and TRBJ2-7; 11 bases map to TRBD1. From germline, CDR1 is MNHEY and CDR2 SMNVEV (reference sequence). This CDR3 spans 16 amino acids. The V gene end was trimmed by 4 bases and the J gene end by 4 bases; junction bases not matched to a gene: 9. CDR3 DNA: TGTGCCAGCAGTTCGGGACAGGGGGACCTAAAGTACGAGCAGTACTTC. It translates to CASSSGQGDLKYEQYF.

This clone was picked up a small number of times. This chain uses TRBV4-3 with TRBJ2-2; D might be TRBD1 (5 bases). Germline V gene data show CDR1 as LGHNA and CDR2 as YSLEER. Trimming took 4 bases from V and 7 from J, leaving 16 bases between them. This CDR3 has 15 amino acids. The CDR3 protein is CASSRYEQADGELFF. CDR3 coding DNA: TGCGCCAGCAGCCGATACGAACAGGCGGACGGGGAGCTGTTTTTT.